This TCR beta chain was recorded in a study of OX40 agonist ivuxolimab in advanced cancers. Across the whole study: Prior anti-PD-1, anti-PD-L1 or anti-CTLA-4 therapy did not bar entry, and approximately 40% had some.

As concerns this clone: No antigen is known for it.

Profiled with immunoSEQ multiplex PCR; TCRdb holds only in-frame clones, not every one. The repertoire holds 55,000 to 65,000 clones, with under 90% as singletons. The CDR3 is 13 amino acids. V lost 4 bases to trimming and J lost 4 bases, with 11 bases between them. Germline-derived CDR1 and CDR2 are SGHAT and FQNNGV. Study findings and constraints: At 0.1 to 3.0 mg/kg, clonal expansion of CD4+ and CD8+ blood T cells had occurred by week 6. In the expanded peripheral T cells, antigen specificity was never determined.

The V call is TRBV11-2, the J call TRBJ2-7; unclear D gene. Sequencing used CD4+ or CD8+ T cells sorted from blood, obtained in a trial of the OX40 agonist ivuxolimab. This TCR derives from an adult with an advanced solid tumor such as melanoma, head and neck, liver or kidney cancer. The CDR3 is CASSSYKRYEQYF. In nucleotides, the CDR3 is TGTGCCAGCAGCTCTTACAAACGATACGAGCAGTACTTC.